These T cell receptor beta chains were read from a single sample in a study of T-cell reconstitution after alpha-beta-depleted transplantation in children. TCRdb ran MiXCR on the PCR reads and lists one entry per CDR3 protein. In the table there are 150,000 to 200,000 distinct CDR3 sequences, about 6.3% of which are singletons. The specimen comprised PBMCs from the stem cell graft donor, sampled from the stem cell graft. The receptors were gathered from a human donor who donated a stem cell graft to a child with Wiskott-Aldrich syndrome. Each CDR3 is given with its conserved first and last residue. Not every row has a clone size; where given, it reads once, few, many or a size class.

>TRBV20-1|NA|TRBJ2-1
CSATTTGGTTYNEQFF
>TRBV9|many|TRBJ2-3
CASSLSGSKLDTQYF
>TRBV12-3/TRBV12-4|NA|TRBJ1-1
CASTYGIFMNTEAFF
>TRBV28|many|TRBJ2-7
CASSRVTGGYEQYF
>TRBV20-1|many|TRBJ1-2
CSARWGLSGYTF
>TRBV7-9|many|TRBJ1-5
CASSLTGISQPQHF
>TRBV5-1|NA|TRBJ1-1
CASSFQQGPSTEAFF
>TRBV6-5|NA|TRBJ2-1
CASSYSMSYNEQFF
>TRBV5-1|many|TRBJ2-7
CASSRTGQDRYEQYF
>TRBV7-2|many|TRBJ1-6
CASSLVIGESPLHF
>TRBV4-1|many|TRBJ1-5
CASSQGRGARNQPQHF
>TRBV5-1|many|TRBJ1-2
CASSLFDRGHDGYTF
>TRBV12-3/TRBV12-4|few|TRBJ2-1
CASSPWTGVNEQFF
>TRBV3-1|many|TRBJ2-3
CASSQAWTNFASTDTQYF
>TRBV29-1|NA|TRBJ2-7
CSGTDAGLDEQYF
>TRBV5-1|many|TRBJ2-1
CASSLEPANNEQFF
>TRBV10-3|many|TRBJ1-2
CAISTPQGQGAIFHGYTF
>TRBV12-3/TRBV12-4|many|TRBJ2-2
CACSKTGTNTGELFF
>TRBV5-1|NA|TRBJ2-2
CASSLELAGSPGELFF
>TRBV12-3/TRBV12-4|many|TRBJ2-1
CASSRVAEQFF
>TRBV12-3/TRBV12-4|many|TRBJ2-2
CASSLLGGGPGELFF
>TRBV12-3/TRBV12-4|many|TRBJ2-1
CASSNRGGGSSYNEQFF
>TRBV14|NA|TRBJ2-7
CASSPDPGTVTYEQYF
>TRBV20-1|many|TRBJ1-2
CSARDLQLRSYGYTF
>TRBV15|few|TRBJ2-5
CATSREGAGTPYETQYF
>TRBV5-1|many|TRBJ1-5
CASSLGTVNQPQHF
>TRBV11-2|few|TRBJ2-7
CASSYIAVGSSYEQYF